Described below is a single T cell receptor (beta chain) sequence and its context. Its specificity is not known. These data belong to a study of PD-1 blockade in classical Hodgkin lymphoma. Overall study findings and caveats: Similar baseline diversity was found in complete responders and newly diagnosed patients. Diminished baseline TCR diversity has been reported in newly diagnosed patients relative to healthy donors. TCR diversity in CD4+, not CD8+, cells rose significantly by C4D1.

Described time point: cycle 4 day 1 (C4D1), after 6 weeks of nivolumab. There was relapse after autologous stem cell transplantation in every patient, and there was variation in brentuximab vedotin exposure. TCRdb's table, derived via immunoSEQ multiplex PCR, lists solely in-frame clones and lacks some. Of about 21,000 clones in the sample, 85% were seen once. The germline V and J ends were trimmed by 2 bases and 10 bases, with 9 bases remaining between them. The CDR3 sequence is 12 residues long. Germline V gene lookup returns CDR1 GTSNPN and CDR2 SVGIG (reference sequence). This TCR was sampled from a human donor with classical Hodgkin lymphoma. This sample comprised peripheral blood mononuclear cells (PBMCs), obtained before the fourth cycle of nivolumab. The chain combines TRBV30 with TRBJ1-6; D is perhaps TRBD1 (6 bases). CDR3: CAWSRGTSPLHF. In DNA, the CDR3 is TGTGCCTGGAGTCGGGGGACATCACCCCTCCACTTT.